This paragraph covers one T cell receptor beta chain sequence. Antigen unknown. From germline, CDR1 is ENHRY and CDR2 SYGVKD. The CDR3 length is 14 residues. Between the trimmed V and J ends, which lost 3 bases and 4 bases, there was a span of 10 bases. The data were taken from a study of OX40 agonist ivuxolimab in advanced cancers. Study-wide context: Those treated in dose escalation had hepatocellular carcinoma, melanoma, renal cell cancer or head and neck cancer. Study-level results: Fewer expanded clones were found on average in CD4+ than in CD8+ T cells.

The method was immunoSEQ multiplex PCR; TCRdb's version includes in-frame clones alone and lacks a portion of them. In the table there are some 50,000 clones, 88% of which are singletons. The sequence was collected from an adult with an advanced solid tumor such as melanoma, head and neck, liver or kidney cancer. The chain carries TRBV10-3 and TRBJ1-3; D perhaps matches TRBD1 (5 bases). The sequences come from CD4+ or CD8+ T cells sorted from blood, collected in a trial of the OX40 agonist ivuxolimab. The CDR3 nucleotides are TGTGCCATCAGTGATGGGGGTTTCGGAAACACCATATATTTT. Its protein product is CAISDGGFGNTIYF.